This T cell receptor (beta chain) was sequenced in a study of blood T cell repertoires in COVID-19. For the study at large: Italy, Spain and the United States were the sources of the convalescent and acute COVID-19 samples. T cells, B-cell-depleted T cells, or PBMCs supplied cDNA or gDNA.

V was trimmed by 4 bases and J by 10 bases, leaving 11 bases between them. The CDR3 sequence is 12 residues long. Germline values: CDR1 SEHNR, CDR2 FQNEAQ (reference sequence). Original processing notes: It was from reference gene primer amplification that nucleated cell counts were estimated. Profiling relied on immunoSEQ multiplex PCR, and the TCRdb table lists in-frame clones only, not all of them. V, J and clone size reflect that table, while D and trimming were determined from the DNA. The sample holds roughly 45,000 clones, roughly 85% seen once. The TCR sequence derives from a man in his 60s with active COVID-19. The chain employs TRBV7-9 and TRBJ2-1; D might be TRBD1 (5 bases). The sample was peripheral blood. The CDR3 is CASSSDRTEQFF. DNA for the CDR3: TGTGCCAGCAGCTCAGATCGGACAGAGCAGTTCTTC.